This T cell receptor (beta chain) came from a study of T cells in Graves' hyperthyroidism and ophthalmopathy. From RNA transcripts, TCR beta CDR3 regions were amplified. RT-PCR in the first round (using the HTBI primer set) targeted the TCR CDR3. A single record per CDR3 protein comes from TCRdb applying MiXCR to the multiplex PCR reads. The profile shows about 560,000 distinct CDR3 sequences, approximately 15% of them singletons. Investigators excluded patients with uncontrolled infection, other autoimmune disease, pregnancy or lactation. Clinical symptoms, serum thyroxine and TRAb, thyroid ultrasound and orbital computed tomography together formed the diagnostic basis. At least ten counts were recorded for this clonotype. The antigen remains undetermined. The V and J ends lost 4 bases and 4 bases, in that order; junction bases with no gene match: 12. Per the germline V gene, CDR1 is LGHDT and CDR2 is YNNKEL (reference sequence). The CDR3 has 17 residues.

Broader study findings: Clonotypes that were expanded in thyroid above 0.001 mostly appeared in blood too. The model made its ophthalmopathy prediction, and onset followed a median about 5.9 months later.

The TCR comes from a woman aged 18-30 years with Graves' hyperthyroidism. The chain carries TRBV3-1 and TRBJ2-3; 9 nucleotides align to TRBD1. The sample taken for sequencing was blood. In DNA, the CDR3 is TGTGCCAGCAGCCTTCAATTGGGACAGGGTATCGCAGATACGCAGTATTTT. Translated: CASSLQLGQGIADTQYF.